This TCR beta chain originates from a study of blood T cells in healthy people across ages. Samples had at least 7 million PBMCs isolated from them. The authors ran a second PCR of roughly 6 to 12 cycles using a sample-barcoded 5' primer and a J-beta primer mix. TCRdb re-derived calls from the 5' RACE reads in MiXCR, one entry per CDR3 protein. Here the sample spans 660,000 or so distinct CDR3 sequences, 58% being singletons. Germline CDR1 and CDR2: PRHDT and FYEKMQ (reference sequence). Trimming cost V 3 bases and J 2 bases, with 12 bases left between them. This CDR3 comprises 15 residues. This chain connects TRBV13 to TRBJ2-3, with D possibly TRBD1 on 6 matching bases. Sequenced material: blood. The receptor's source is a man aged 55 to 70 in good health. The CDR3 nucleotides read TGTGCCAGCAGCTTCGGACAGACGGCCACAGATACGCAGTATTTT. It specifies CASSFGQTATDTQYF.